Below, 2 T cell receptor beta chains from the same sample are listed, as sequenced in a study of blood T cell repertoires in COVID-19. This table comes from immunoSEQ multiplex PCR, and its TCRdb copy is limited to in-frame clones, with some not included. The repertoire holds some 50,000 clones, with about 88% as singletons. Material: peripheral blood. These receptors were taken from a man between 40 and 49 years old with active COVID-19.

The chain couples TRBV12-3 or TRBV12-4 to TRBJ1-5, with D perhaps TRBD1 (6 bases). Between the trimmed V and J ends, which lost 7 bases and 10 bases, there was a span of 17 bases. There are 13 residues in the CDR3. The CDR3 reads CASTGGGAGPQHF. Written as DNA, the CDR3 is TGTGCCAGCACCGGCGGGGGCGCGGGACCCCAGCATTTT.

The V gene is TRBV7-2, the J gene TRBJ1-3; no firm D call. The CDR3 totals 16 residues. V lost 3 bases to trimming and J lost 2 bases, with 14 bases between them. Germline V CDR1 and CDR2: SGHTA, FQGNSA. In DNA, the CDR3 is TGTGCCAGCAGCTTGCAACCCGGAGAAACTGGAAACACCATATATTTT. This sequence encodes CASSLQPGETGNTIYF.